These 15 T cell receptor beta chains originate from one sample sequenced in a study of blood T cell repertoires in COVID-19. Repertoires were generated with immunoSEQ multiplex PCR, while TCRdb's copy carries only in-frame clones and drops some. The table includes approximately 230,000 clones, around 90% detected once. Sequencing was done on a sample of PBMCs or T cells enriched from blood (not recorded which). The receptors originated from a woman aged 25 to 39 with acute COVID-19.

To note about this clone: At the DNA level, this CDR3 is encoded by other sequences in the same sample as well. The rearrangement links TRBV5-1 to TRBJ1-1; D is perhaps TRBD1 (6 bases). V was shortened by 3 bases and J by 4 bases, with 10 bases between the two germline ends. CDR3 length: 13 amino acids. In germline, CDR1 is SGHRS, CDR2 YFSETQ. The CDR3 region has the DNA TGCGCCAGCAGCTCAACAGGGAGCACTGAAGCTTTCTTT. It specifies CASSSTGSTEAFF.

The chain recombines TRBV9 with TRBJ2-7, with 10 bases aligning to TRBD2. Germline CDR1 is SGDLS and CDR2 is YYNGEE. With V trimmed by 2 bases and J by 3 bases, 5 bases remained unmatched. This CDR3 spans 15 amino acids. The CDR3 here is CASSVSSGSLYEQYF. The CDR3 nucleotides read TGTGCCAGCAGCGTTTCTAGCGGGAGCCTCTACGAGCAGTACTTC.

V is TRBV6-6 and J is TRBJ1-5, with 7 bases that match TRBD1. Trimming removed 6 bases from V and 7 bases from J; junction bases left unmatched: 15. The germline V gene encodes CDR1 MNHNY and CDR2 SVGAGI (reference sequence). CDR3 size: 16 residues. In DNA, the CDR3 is TGTGCCAGCAGCCCGACCGTAGGGGGCGCTTCCCAGCCCCAGCATTTT. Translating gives CASSPTVGGASQPQHF.

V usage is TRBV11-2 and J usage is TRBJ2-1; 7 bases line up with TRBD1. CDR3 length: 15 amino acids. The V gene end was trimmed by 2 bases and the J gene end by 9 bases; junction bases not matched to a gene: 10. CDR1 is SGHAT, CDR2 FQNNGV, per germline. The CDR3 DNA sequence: TGTGCCAGCAGCTTACGACAGGGTCGGGTCATTGAGCAGTTCTTC. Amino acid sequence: CASSLRQGRVIEQFF.

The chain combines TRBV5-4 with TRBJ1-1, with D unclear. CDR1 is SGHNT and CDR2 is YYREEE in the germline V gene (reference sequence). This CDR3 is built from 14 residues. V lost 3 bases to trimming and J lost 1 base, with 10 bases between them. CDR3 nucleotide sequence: TGTGCCAGCAGCTACGCTACCCGGAACACTGAAGCTTTCTTT. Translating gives CASSYATRNTEAFF. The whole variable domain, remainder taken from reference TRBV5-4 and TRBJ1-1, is ETGVTQSPTHLIKTRGQQVTLRCSSQSGHNTVSWYQQALGQGPQFIFQYYREEENGRGNFPPRFSGLQFPNYSSELNVNALELDDSALYLCASSYATRNTEAFFGQGTRLTVV.

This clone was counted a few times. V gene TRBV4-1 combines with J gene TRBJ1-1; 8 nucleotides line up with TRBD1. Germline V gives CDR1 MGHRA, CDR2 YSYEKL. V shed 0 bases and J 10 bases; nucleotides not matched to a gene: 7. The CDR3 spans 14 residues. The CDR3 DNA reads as TGCGCCAGCAGCCAAGAGGACAGGGTGGGGGGAGCTTTCTTT. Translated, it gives CASSQEDRVGGAFF.

The CDR3 region has the DNA TGTGCTAGTGGTTTGGTACCAGGGGTCCGGGGTCAGCCCCAGCATTTT. It specifies CASGLVPGVRGQPQHF. The rearrangement links TRBV12-5 to TRBJ1-5; TRBD1 is a possible D gene (6 bases). The CDR3 extends over 16 amino acids. Trimming took 0 bases from V and 6 from J, leaving 15 bases between them. The germline V gene encodes CDR1 LGHNT and CDR2 FRNRAP.

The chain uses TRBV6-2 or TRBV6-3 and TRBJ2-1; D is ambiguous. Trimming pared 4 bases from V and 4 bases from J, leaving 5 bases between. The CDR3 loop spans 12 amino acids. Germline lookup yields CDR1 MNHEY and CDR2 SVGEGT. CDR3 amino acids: CASSSVYNEQFF. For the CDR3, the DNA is TGTGCCAGCAGTTCTGTTTACAATGAGCAGTTCTTC.

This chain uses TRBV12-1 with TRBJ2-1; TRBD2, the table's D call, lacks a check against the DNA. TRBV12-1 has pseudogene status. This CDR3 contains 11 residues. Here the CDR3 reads CASSHRDWKFF. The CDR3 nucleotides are TGTGCCAGCAGTCACCGGGACTGGAAGTTCTTC.

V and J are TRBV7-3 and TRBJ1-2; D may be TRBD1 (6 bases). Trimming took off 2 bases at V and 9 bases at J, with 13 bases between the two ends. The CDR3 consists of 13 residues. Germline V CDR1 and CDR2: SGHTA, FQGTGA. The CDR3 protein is CASSLQGFGSYTF. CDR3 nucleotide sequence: TGTGCCAGCAGCTTACAGGGGTTCGGAAGCTACACCTTC.

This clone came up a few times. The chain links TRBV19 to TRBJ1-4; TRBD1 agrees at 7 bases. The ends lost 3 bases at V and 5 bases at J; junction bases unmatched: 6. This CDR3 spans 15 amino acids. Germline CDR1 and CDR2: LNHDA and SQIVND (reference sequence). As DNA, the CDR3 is TGTGCCAGTAGTATCGCCAGGGGGAACAATGAAAAACTGTTTTTT. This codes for CASSIARGNNEKLFF.

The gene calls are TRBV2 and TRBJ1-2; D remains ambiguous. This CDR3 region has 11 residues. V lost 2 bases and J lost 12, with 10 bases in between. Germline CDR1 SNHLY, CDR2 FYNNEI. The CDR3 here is CASSENGFNTF. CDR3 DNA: TGTGCCAGCAGTGAAAACGGGTTTAACACCTTC.

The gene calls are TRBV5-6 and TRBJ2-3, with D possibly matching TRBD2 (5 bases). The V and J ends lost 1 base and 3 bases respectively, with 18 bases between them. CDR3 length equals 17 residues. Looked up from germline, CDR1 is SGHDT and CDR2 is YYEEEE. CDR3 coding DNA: TGTGCCAGCAGCTTGTACGTTCAGGCTCAGCGGACAGATACGCAGTATTTT. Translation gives CASSLYVQAQRTDTQYF.

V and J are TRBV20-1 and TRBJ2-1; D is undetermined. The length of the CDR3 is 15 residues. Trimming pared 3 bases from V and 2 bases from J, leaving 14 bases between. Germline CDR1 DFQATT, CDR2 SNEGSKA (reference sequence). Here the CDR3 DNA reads TGCAGTGCTAGTCCTGTGAGGCCGACCTACAATGAGCAGTTCTTC. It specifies CSASPVRPTYNEQFF.

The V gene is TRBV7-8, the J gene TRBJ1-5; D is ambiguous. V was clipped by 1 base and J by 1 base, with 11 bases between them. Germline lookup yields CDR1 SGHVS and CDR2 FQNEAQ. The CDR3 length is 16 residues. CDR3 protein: CASSLGHGGSNQPQHF. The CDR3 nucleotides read TGTGCCAGCAGCTTAGGTCATGGAGGGAGCAATCAGCCCCAGCATTTT.